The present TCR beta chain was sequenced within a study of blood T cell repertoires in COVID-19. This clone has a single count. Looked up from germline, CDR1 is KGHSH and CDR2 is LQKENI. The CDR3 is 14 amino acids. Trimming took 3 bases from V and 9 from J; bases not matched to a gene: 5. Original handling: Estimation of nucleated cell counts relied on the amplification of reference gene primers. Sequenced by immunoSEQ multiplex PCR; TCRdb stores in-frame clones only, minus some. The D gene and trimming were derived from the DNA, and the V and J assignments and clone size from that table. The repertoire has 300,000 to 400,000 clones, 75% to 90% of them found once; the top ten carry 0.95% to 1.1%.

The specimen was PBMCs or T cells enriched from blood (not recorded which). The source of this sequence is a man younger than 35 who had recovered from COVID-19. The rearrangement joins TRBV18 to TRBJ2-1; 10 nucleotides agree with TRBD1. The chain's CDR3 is CASSPTTGGSEQFF. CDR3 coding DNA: TGTGCCAGCTCACCCACGACAGGGGGCAGTGAGCAGTTCTTC.